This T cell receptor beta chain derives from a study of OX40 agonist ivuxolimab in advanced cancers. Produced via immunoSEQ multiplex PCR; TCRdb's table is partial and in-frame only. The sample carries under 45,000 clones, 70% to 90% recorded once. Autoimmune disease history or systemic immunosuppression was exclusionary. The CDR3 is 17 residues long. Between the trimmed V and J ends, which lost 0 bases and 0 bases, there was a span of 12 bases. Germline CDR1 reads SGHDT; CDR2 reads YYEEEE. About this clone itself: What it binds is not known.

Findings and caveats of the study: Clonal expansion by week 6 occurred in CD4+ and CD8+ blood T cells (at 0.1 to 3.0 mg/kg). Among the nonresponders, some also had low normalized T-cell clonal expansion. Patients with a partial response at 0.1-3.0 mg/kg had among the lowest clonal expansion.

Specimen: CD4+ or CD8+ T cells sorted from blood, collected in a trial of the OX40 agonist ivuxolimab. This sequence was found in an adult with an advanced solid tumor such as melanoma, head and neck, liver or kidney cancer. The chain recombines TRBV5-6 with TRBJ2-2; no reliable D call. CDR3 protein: CASSLGIYGSNTGELFF. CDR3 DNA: TGTGCCAGCAGCTTGGGTATTTACGGGTCGAACACCGGGGAGCTGTTTTTT.